A selection of T cell receptor beta chains follows, all from one sample in a study of shared clonotypes between healthy human individuals. The repertoire was sequenced with immunoSEQ multiplex PCR; TCRdb's copy has only in-frame clones and lacks some. The table has 330,000 or so clones, more than 60% seen once. Sequenced: memory CD4+ T cells sorted from blood. These receptors were collected from a young man in good health. The CDR3 runs from the conserved cysteine through the conserved F or W. D genes are given only for firm matches. Clone size is not always given. Where it is, it says once, few, many or a class for expanded clones.

TRBJ2-6 14 TRBV19 TRBD1 NA CASATGLGANVLTF TGTGCCAGCGCGACAGGGCTTGGGGCCAACGTCCTGACTTTC
TRBJ2-7 14 TRBV7-2 NA NA CASSLGPRSYEQYF TGTGCCAGCAGCTTAGGGCCGAGGTCGTACGAGCAGTACTTC
TRBJ1-3 16 TRBV6-5 NA once CASSYSPGSSGNTIYF TGTGCCAGCAGTTACTCACCGGGCTCCTCTGGAAACACCATATATTTT
TRBJ2-2 18 TRBV27 NA many CASSFSARGGFSTGELFF TGTGCCAGCAGTTTCTCGGCCAGGGGAGGTTTCAGTACCGGGGAGCTGTTTTTT
TRBJ1-4 15 TRBV5-1 TRBD1 NA CASSFATGRNEKLFF TGCGCCAGCAGCTTTGCGACAGGGAGAAACGAAAAACTGTTTTTT
TRBJ2-7 14 TRBV9 TRBD1 NA CASSEGTGGYEQYF TGTGCCAGCAGCGAGGGGACAGGGGGCTACGAGCAGTACTTC
TRBJ2-5 16 TRBV7-9 TRBD1 NA CASSPRLGQGQETQYF TGTGCCAGCAGCCCCCGGCTAGGACAGGGCCAAGAGACCCAGTACTTC
TRBJ2-7 14 TRBV15 NA few CATSGDRAIYEQYF TGTGCCACCAGCGGCGACAGAGCGATTTACGAGCAGTACTTC
TRBJ1-1 11 TRBV11-2 NA NA CASSQGGGAFF TGTGCCAGCAGCCAAGGGGGGGGAGCTTTCTTT
TRBJ2-2 15 TRBV6-5 TRBD2 NA CASSTRLAGVSKVFF TGTGCCAGCAGCACTCGACTAGCGGGAGTATCAAAGGTGTTTTTT
TRBJ2-5 12 TRBV4-3 NA once CASSQDNRPQYF TGCGCCAGCAGCCAAGATAATCGACCCCAGTACTTC
TRBJ2-7 17 TRBV15 NA NA CATSRGSDMGAHYEQYF TGTGCCACCAGCAGAGGATCCGATATGGGCGCCCACTACGAGCAGTACTTC
TRBJ1-3 15 TRBV18 NA NA CASSPVESSGNTIYF TGTGCCAGCTCACCAGTAGAAAGCTCTGGAAACACCATATATTTT
TRBJ2-5 15 TRBV7-6 NA NA CASSLVLSSGETQYF TGTGCCAGCAGCTTAGTTTTGTCGTCGGGTGAGACCCAGTACTTC
TRBJ2-5 12 TRBV11-3 NA NA CASSLDQGTQYF TGTGCCAGCAGCTTAGATCAAGGGACCCAGTACTTC
TRBJ1-2 13 TRBV28 TRBD1 NA CASSLSDRGGYTF TGTGCCAGCAGTTTATCTGACAGGGGCGGCTACACCTTC
TRBJ2-7 14 TRBV19 NA NA CASSVHRVPYEQYF TGTGCCAGTAGTGTCCACAGGGTCCCCTACGAGCAGTACTTC
TRBJ2-7 15 TRBV14 NA NA CASSQDGTYMAEQYF TGTGCCAGCAGCCAAGACGGGACCTACATGGCCGAGCAGTACTTC
TRBJ2-7 14 TRBV5-1 NA once CASSLVTFSYEQYF TGCGCCAGCAGCTTGGTCACTTTCTCCTACGAGCAGTACTTC
TRBJ1-5 15 TRBV6-5 NA NA CASSYDGRGNQPQHF TGTGCCAGCAGTTACGACGGCAGGGGCAATCAGCCCCAGCATTTT
TRBJ2-3 17 TRBV5-4 TRBD2 NA CASSPSPGTSGTDTQYF TGTGCCAGCAGCCCTAGCCCCGGGACTAGCGGGACAGATACGCAGTATTTT
TRBJ1-5 15 TRBV19 NA NA CASSIGSYSNQPQHF TGTGCCAGTAGTATAGGATCTTATAGCAATCAGCCCCAGCATTTT
TRBJ2-5 17 TRBV6-1 NA NA CASSALGGPASQETQYF TGTGCCAGCAGTGCATTAGGGGGGCCCGCAAGCCAAGAGACCCAGTACTTC
TRBJ1-4 14 TRBV18 TRBD1 NA CASSPGQSNEKLFF TGTGCCAGCTCACCGGGACAGAGTAATGAAAAACTGTTTTTT
TRBJ1-5 13 TRBV6-1 NA NA CAGGPYSNQPQHF TGTGCCGGAGGCCCTTATAGCAATCAGCCCCAGCATTTT
TRBJ2-5 15 TRBV5-1 TRBD1 NA CASSLDRGYRETQYF TGCGCCAGCAGCTTGGACAGGGGCTATAGGGAGACCCAGTACTTC
TRBJ2-5 11 TRBV6-5 NA NA CASRTAQTQYF TGTGCCAGTAGGACAGCCCAGACCCAGTACTTC
TRBJ1-4 15 TRBV7-9 TRBD1 NA CASSSDREGIEKLFF TGTGCCAGCAGCTCGGACAGGGAAGGCATTGAAAAACTGTTTTTT
TRBJ2-7 17 TRBV7-9 TRBD1 NA CASSPNARQGISYEQYF TGTGCCAGCAGTCCAAACGCGCGACAGGGGATATCCTACGAGCAGTACTTC
TRBJ1-1 16 TRBV7-6 NA many CASSPGWIRVNTEAFF TGTGCCAGCAGTCCGGGTTGGATAAGGGTAAACACTGAAGCTTTCTTT
TRBJ2-2 15 TRBV2 NA NA CASIQGSLNTGELFF TGTGCCAGCATACAGGGCTCTTTGAACACCGGGGAGCTGTTTTTT
TRBJ1-1 17 TRBV10-1 NA NA CASSNSRWGEENTEAFF TGCGCCAGCAGTAACTCACGGTGGGGGGAGGAAAACACTGAAGCTTTCTTT
TRBJ1-2 17 TRBV30 TRBD1 few CAWTNRDSFLSNYGYTF TGTGCCTGGACCAATCGGGACAGTTTTCTTTCTAACTATGGCTACACCTTC
TRBJ1-2 13 TRBV18 TRBD1 few CASSTGTGSGYTF TGTGCCAGCTCAACCGGGACAGGGAGTGGCTACACCTTC
TRBJ2-3 17 TRBV5-6 TRBD2 NA CASSLGLAGVGTDTQYF TGTGCCAGCAGCTTAGGACTAGCGGGAGTGGGCACAGATACGCAGTATTTT
TRBJ2-7 15 TRBV27 TRBD1 NA CASSHQTGGSYEQYF TGTGCCAGCAGTCACCAGACAGGGGGTTCCTACGAGCAGTACTTC
TRBJ2-3 14 TRBV5-3 NA NA CARRLCRETDTQYF TGTGCCAGAAGGTTGTGCCGGGAGACAGATACGCAGTATTTT
TRBJ1-5 15 TRBV5-6 NA NA CASSLGRGPGQPQHF TGTGCCAGCAGCTTAGGGAGGGGACCGGGTCAGCCCCAGCATTTT
TRBJ1-3 15 TRBV19 NA NA CASRRDGSSGNTIYF TGTGCCAGTAGGAGGGACGGTAGCTCTGGAAACACCATATATTTT
TRBJ2-7 12 TRBV6-5 NA few CASRTGYYEQYF TGTGCCAGCAGGACAGGATACTACGAGCAGTACTTC
TRBJ2-6 15 TRBV6-5 NA once CASSRGGSGANVLTF TGTGCCAGCAGTCGAGGGGGCTCTGGGGCCAACGTCCTGACTTTC
TRBJ2-5 16 TRBV5-1 TRBD2 NA CASSPRPTSGQETQYF TGCGCCAGCAGCCCCCGCCCCACTAGCGGACAAGAGACCCAGTACTTC
TRBJ2-2 14 TRBV2 NA few CASRANPNTGELFF TGTGCCAGCAGGGCAAACCCGAACACCGGGGAGCTGTTTTTT
TRBJ1-2 15 TRBV5-1 TRBD1 NA CASSLGQPLNYGYTF TGCGCCAGCAGCCTGGGACAGCCGCTAAACTATGGCTACACCTTC
TRBJ2-1 15 TRBV11-2 TRBD2 NA CASRMIAGVVNEQFF TGTGCCAGCAGGATGATAGCGGGAGTAGTCAATGAGCAGTTCTTC
TRBJ2-7 15 TRBV5-4 TRBD2 NA CASSGTSGAFDEQYF TGTGCCAGCAGCGGGACTAGCGGGGCCTTCGACGAGCAGTACTTC
TRBJ2-7 13 TRBV7-9 TRBD2 once CASSSEGGGEQYF TGTGCCAGCAGCTCTGAAGGCGGGGGCGAGCAGTACTTC
TRBJ1-2 16 TRBV28 NA NA CASSPRVGGRSYGYTF TGTGCCAGCAGCCCCCGTGTGGGGGGACGGTCCTATGGCTACACCTTC
TRBJ1-1 11 TRBV12-5 NA once CASGVDTEAFF TGTGCTAGTGGTGTGGACACTGAAGCTTTCTTT
TRBJ2-1 15 TRBV7-6 TRBD2 once CASSLALAGVGEQFF TGTGCCAGCAGCTTAGCACTAGCGGGAGTCGGTGAGCAGTTCTTC
TRBJ2-3 16 TRBV4-3 TRBD2 NA CASSQEISGRGDTQYF TGCGCCAGCAGCCAAGAGATTAGCGGGAGGGGAGATACGCAGTATTTT
TRBJ2-5 14 TRBV15 NA NA CATSSGGSGETQYF TGTGCCACCAGCAGTGGAGGGAGTGGAGAGACCCAGTACTTC
TRBJ1-1 12 TRBV6-5 NA NA CASGTGNTEAFF TGTGCCAGCGGCACAGGGAACACTGAAGCTTTCTTT
TRBJ2-1 14 TRBV6-5 NA NA CASSYSGAQSEQFF TGTGCCAGCAGTTACTCGGGGGCGCAGAGTGAGCAGTTCTTC
TRBJ2-3 15 TRBV25-1 NA few CASSELRGSTDTQYF TGTGCCAGCAGTGAATTGCGGGGTAGCACAGATACGCAGTATTTT
TRBJ2-1 14 TRBV7-2 NA NA CASSLMPSADEQFF TGTGCCAGCAGCTTAATGCCCAGTGCGGATGAGCAGTTCTTC
TRBJ1-2 12 TRBV7-9 NA NA CASSLTIGGYTF TGTGCCAGCAGCTTAACAATAGGAGGCTACACCTTC
TRBJ2-4 13 TRBV5-4 TRBD1 NA CASSVDRVNIQYF TGTGCCAGCAGCGTGGACAGGGTGAACATTCAGTACTTC